This T cell receptor (beta chain) was captured in a study of control samples from healthy donors and cancer patients. CDR3 length: 14 residues. Trimming took off 1 base at V and 3 bases at J, with 10 bases between the two ends. The germline CDR1 and CDR2 sequences are LGHNA and YNFKEQ. Profiling relied on immunoSEQ multiplex PCR, and the TCRdb table lists in-frame clones only, not all of them. Altogether hundreds of thousands of clones are present, about four fifths being singletons, with the ten largest covering roughly 14%. What was sequenced was PBMCs. The chain recombines TRBV4-2 with TRBJ2-7; tentative D call: TRBD1 (6 bases). The sequence was collected from a woman aged 55-69 years with lung cancer. The CDR3 region is CASSQGRGDYEQYF. The CDR3 DNA sequence: TGTGCCAGCAGCCAAGGCAGGGGCGACTACGAGCAGTACTTC.